This is a list of T cell receptor beta chains from one sample in a study of blood T cell repertoires in COVID-19. TCRdb's table, derived via immunoSEQ multiplex PCR, lists solely in-frame clones and lacks some. Of 300,000 to 450,000 clones listed, 89% were seen once; the top ten hold about 3%. The material sequenced was peripheral blood. These receptors were obtained from a woman in her twenties or thirties with COVID-19, enrolled during active disease. The conserved cysteine and the conserved F or W are not part of the CDR3 here. Fields, in order: V gene, J gene, CDR3 protein.

V gene: TRBV2; J gene: TRBJ2-6; CDR3 protein: ASSERGGANVLT
V gene: TRBV7-8; J gene: TRBJ1-5; CDR3 protein: ASSLGARGTYSNQPQH
V gene: TRBV28; J gene: TRBJ1-1; CDR3 protein: ASKRYTEAF
V gene: TRBV15; J gene: TRBJ1-3; CDR3 protein: ATSRGYLGQGRAGNTIY
V gene: TRBV5-1; J gene: TRBJ2-2; CDR3 protein: ASSTGQGGTGELF
V gene: TRBV7-9; J gene: TRBJ1-5; CDR3 protein: ASSLGTGDQPQH
V gene: TRBV15; J gene: TRBJ1-5; CDR3 protein: ATRRTASGQPQH
V gene: TRBV4-3; J gene: TRBJ1-2; CDR3 protein: ASSQDLQGLGYGYT
V gene: TRBV5-1; J gene: TRBJ1-5; CDR3 protein: ASRHDRNQPQH
V gene: TRBV28; J gene: TRBJ1-5; CDR3 protein: ASSSGQGGNQPQH
V gene: TRBV4-3; J gene: TRBJ2-5; CDR3 protein: ASSQNILGETQY
V gene: TRBV24-1; J gene: TRBJ1-3; CDR3 protein: ATSDAAGALGGNTIY
V gene: TRBV10-2; J gene: TRBJ2-2; CDR3 protein: ASRDSNTGELF
V gene: TRBV3-1/TRBV3-2; J gene: TRBJ1-6; CDR3 protein: ASSHYRRAGKENSPLH
V gene: TRBV7-2; J gene: TRBJ1-1; CDR3 protein: ASSQLGAGGETF
V gene: TRBV10-3; J gene: TRBJ2-1; CDR3 protein: AIRGGLAGGNEQF
V gene: TRBV18; J gene: TRBJ1-1; CDR3 protein: ASSPPEGEAF
V gene: TRBV5-8; J gene: TRBJ1-1; CDR3 protein: ASSLYMSGGTEAF
V gene: TRBV21-1; J gene: TRBJ1-2; CDR3 protein: ARRQGPYGYT
V gene: TRBV2; J gene: TRBJ2-1; CDR3 protein: ASRGTDISYNEQF
V gene: TRBV3-1/TRBV3-2; J gene: TRBJ1-3; CDR3 protein: ASSQDWAGFSGNTIY
V gene: TRBV11-3; J gene: TRBJ2-1; CDR3 protein: ASRSGSSYNEQF
V gene: TRBV5-6; J gene: TRBJ2-1; CDR3 protein: ASRYGVGYNEQF
V gene: TRBV6-6; J gene: TRBJ2-5; CDR3 protein: ASSYSLETQY
V gene: TRBV4-1; J gene: TRBJ2-3; CDR3 protein: ASSQGADTQY
V gene: TRBV2; J gene: TRBJ2-7; CDR3 protein: ASKVGNTVSYEQY
V gene: TRBV5-1; J gene: TRBJ1-2; CDR3 protein: ASMGPEQYGYT
V gene: TRBV7-8; J gene: TRBJ2-1; CDR3 protein: ASSLWLAGAPSYNEQF
V gene: TRBV7-9; J gene: TRBJ2-1; CDR3 protein: ASSLAGTYNEQF
V gene: TRBV5-1; J gene: TRBJ2-5; CDR3 protein: ASSLSGSRGETQY
V gene: TRBV6-4; J gene: TRBJ2-3; CDR3 protein: ASSDSGSLGRTDTQY
V gene: TRBV29-1; J gene: TRBJ2-2; CDR3 protein: SVGFRVTGELF
V gene: TRBV4-2; J gene: TRBJ2-3; CDR3 protein: ASSPRLAGTDTQY
V gene: TRBV7-8; J gene: TRBJ1-5; CDR3 protein: ASSRDSNWVRSNQPQH
V gene: TRBV2; J gene: TRBJ2-7; CDR3 protein: ASSVGSYEQY
V gene: TRBV6-6; J gene: TRBJ2-1; CDR3 protein: ASSSRDRGYNEQF
V gene: TRBV11-2; J gene: TRBJ2-7; CDR3 protein: ATDDFSSYEQY
V gene: TRBV18; J gene: TRBJ2-2; CDR3 protein: ASSPGSVLRTGELF
V gene: TRBV7-9; J gene: TRBJ2-5; CDR3 protein: ASSLRTGGQETQY
V gene: TRBV10-1; J gene: TRBJ1-1; CDR3 protein: ASSESGILAGAF
V gene: TRBV29-1; J gene: TRBJ2-1; CDR3 protein: SVEGRTGTSGFYNEQF
V gene: TRBV6-5; J gene: TRBJ2-3; CDR3 protein: ASSLYRGAADTQY
V gene: TRBV27; J gene: TRBJ1-6; CDR3 protein: ASRPGVGSPLH
V gene: TRBV29-1; J gene: TRBJ2-3; CDR3 protein: SVSGSLNTQY
V gene: TRBV4-3; J gene: TRBJ1-6; CDR3 protein: ASSQDSGSGDYNSPLH
V gene: TRBV11-3; J gene: TRBJ1-2; CDR3 protein: ASSKTSQGGYGYT
V gene: TRBV7-8; J gene: TRBJ2-7; CDR3 protein: ASSFSGVSYEQY
V gene: TRBV9; J gene: TRBJ1-2; CDR3 protein: ASSGMSQKSYYGYT
V gene: TRBV30; J gene: TRBJ2-1; CDR3 protein: AWSTTSGGWNEQF
V gene: TRBV7-9; J gene: TRBJ1-1; CDR3 protein: ASSFQSLATEAF
V gene: TRBV4-2; J gene: TRBJ2-1; CDR3 protein: ASSQDLGVNEQF